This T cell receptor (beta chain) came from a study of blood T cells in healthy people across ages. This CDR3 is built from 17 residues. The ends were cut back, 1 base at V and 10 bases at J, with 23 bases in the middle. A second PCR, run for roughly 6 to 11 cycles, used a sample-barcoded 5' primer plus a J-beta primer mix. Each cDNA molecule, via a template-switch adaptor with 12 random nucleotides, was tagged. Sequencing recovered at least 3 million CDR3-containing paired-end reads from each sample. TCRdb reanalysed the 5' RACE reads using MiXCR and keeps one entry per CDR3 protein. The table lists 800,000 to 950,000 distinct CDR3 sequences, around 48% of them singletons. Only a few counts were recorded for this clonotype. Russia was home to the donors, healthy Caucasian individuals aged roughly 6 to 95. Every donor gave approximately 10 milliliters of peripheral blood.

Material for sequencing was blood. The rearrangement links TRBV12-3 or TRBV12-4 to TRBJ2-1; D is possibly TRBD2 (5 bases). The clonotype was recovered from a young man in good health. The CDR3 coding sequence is TGTGCCAGCAGTTTAGTACTGCTAGCAAGGGAGCAGTTCGAGCAGTTCTTC. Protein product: CASSLVLLAREQFEQFF.